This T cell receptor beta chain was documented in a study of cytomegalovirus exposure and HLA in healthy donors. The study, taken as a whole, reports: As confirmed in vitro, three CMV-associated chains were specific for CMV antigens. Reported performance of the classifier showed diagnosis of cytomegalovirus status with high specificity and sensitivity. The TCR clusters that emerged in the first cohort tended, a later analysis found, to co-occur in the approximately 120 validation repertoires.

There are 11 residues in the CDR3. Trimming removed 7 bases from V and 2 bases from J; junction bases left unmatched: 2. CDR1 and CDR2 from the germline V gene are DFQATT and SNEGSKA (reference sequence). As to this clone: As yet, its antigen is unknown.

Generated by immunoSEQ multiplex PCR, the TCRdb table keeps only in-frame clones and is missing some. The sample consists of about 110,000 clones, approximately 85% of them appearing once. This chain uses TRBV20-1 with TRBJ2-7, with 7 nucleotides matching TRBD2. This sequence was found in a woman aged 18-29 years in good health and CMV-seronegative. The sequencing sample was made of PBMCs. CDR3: CSGGGAYEQYF. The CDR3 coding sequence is TGCAGTGGTGGGGGGGCCTACGAGCAGTACTTC.